These 5 T cell receptor beta chains came from one sample sequenced in a study of T cells after yellow fever vaccination. A single record per CDR3 protein comes from TCRdb applying MiXCR to the 5' RACE reads. The repertoire includes approximately 260,000 distinct CDR3 sequences, over 10% of them detected once, and roughly 0.5% sits in the top ten. The source material was CD4+ T cells sorted from PBMCs, sampled 45 days after the yellow fever booster vaccination. The origin of the receptors is a young man who received the YFV17D yellow fever vaccine.

V gene TRBV5-1 combines with J gene TRBJ2-1; D call uncertain. The ends were cut back, 0 bases at V and 6 bases at J, with 10 bases in the middle. The V gene's germline CDR1 is SGHRS and CDR2 YFSETQ. The CDR3 length is 14 residues. CDR3 DNA sequence: TGCGCCAGCAGCTTGGAAAGCAGAACCAATGAGCAGTTCTTC. Its protein product is CASSLESRTNEQFF.

The chain links TRBV5-1 to TRBJ1-1; the D gene is possibly TRBD1 (6 bases). The V gene's germline CDR1 is SGHRS and CDR2 YFSETQ. This CDR3 region has 13 residues. Trimming pared 3 bases from V and 4 bases from J, leaving 10 bases between. CDR3 bases: TGCGCCAGCAGCTCGGGACATCCCACTGAAGCTTTCTTT. This gives the protein CASSSGHPTEAFF.

The CDR3 region is CATRSASGSINEQFF. CDR3 bases: TGTGCCACCCGATCCGCTAGCGGGAGTATCAATGAGCAGTTCTTC. The chain carries TRBV24-1 and TRBJ2-1; the match to TRBD2 covers 10 bases. Looked up from germline, CDR1 is KGHDR and CDR2 is SFDVKD. This CDR3 has 15 residues. J was trimmed by 6 bases and V by 9 bases; bases with no gene match: 10.

This clonotype was counted between two and nine times. The chain employs TRBV7-9 and TRBJ2-2, with 11 positions matching TRBD1. This CDR3 is built from 15 residues. V shed 5 bases and J 4 bases; nucleotides not matched to a gene: 3. Germline assignment: CDR1 SEHNR and CDR2 FQNEAQ (reference sequence). The CDR3 sequence is CASSTGTGGTGELFF. CDR3 coding DNA: TGTGCCAGCAGCACCGGGACAGGGGGCACCGGGGAGCTGTTTTTT. Full variable domain (remainder filled in from reference TRBV7-9 and TRBJ2-2): DTGVSQNPRHKITKRGQNVTFRCDPISEHNRLYWYRQTLGQGPEFLTYFQNEAQLEKSRLLSDRFSAERPKGSFSTLEIQRTEQGDSAMYLCASSTGTGGTGELFFGEGSRLTVL.

This clonotype showed up just a few times. The V gene is TRBV4-2, the J gene TRBJ2-7, with 8 bases that match TRBD1. Germline V CDR1 and CDR2: LGHNA, YNFKEQ. The CDR3 is made up of 15 amino acids. V was clipped by 0 bases and J by 7 bases; unmatched bases: 8. The CDR3 spells CASSQDPQGDVEQYF. As DNA, the CDR3 is TGTGCCAGCAGCCAAGATCCACAGGGGGACGTGGAGCAGTACTTC.